This TCR beta chain was profiled in a study of blood T cells in healthy people across ages (dated by TCRdb to the mid-2010s). Notes on the research overall: Template switching captured roughly one uniquely barcoded TCR beta cDNA molecule per two T cells in model experiments. The donors were divided into four age groups: young (average around 17 years), middle-aged (approximately 41), aged (approximately 62) and long-lived (about 90). For two donors (one aged 18 to 29 and one aged 80 or older), the study analyzed two additional independent replicas of 1 million unique cDNA reads from the same blood draw. Using deep sequencing normalized with unique cDNA molecular identifiers, the study measured how TCR beta repertoire diversity changes with age. Paper-wide results and their limitations: Observed TCR beta diversity per million T cells fell roughly linearly with age, and a significant reduction was already apparent by age approximately 40. Since profiling was done on bulk unsorted PBMCs, naive and antigen-experienced compartments could not be conclusively compared. The long-lived group showed more naive CD4+ T cells, fewer expanded clones and increased TCR diversity than the aged group, suggesting age selection. Observed TCR beta diversity correlated strongly with the percentage of naive T cells measured by flow cytometry. Estimates of total diversity from one million sequenced T cells were regarded as lower bounds and underestimates. The CMV infection status of donors was not known, potentially confounding age-related changes in expanded clonotypes.

The library was made by 5' RACE. TCRdb shows the sequencer as Illumina HiSeq 2500. A second roughly 6 to 11 cycle PCR used a sample-barcoded 5' primer and a J-beta primer mix. A unique molecular identifier was introduced onto each TCR beta cDNA molecule by a template-switch 5' adaptor carrying 12 random nucleotides. Each sample yielded at least 3 million CDR3-containing paired-end reads. First-strand cDNA was synthesized from all RNA with the Mint cDNA synthesis kit, primed by a TRBC-specific oligonucleotide. Following uracil-DNA glycosylase treatment, a first 18-cycle PCR with universal primers M1SS and BC2_uni_R was performed on all cDNA. The original methods were these. For normalization, 1 million high-quality reads, each with a distinct molecular identifier, were randomly selected from each sample. Reads sharing molecular identifiers were discarded rather than binned into consensus sequences. MiTCR, set to a Q25 quality threshold and the strictest error-elimination algorithm, was used for CDR3 identification, clonotype clustering and error correction. Lower-bound total TCR beta diversity was estimated with a nonparametric unseen species model using Euler transformation. TCRdb's own reprocessing of the public reads used fastp at Q25 and MiXCR and kept productive beta chains. Rows with one shared CDR3 protein collapse into an entry with the most common genes and DNA. In this record, the V and J calls reflect TCRdb's handling and not the investigators' own analysis. For this sample the table gives around 1,000,000 distinct CDR3 sequences, of which 25% were detected only once. The ten largest clones add up to less than 0.75% of the sample.

To note about this clonotype: What antigen it recognizes has not been identified. No base qualities exist here, and no much larger clone lies one base off it.

The 35 to 40 donors, aged about 6 to 95 years, were systemically healthy Caucasian individuals from Russia. Ten milliliters of peripheral blood were drawn from each donor into EDTA-treated Vacutainer tubes. Ficoll-Paque density-gradient centrifugation was used to isolate PBMCs, with at least 7 million per sample. Total RNA, at least 6 micrograms per sample, was extracted from PBMCs with Trizol reagent. For every donor, an aliquot of PBMCs went through flow cytometry to measure the percentages of naive CD45RAhigh/CD27high T cells. The same sample was also studied in work on T cells of mothers and their children. That second publication adds: Nine systemically healthy Caucasian individuals, comprising three mothers and their six children, were included as donors. cDNA synthesis used all of the extracted RNA, with roughly 1.5 ug of RNA in each 15 ul reaction. In the second PCR, sample barcodes and 2-4 random nucleotides were introduced via the M1S primer. Over 9 million TCR beta CDR3 reads came from each mother, compared with approximately 3.1 million reads from each child. TCR recombination output is similarly shaped by thymic selection in related and unrelated pairs, with a minor effect exerted by inherited differences. Normalized repertoire overlap was always slightly but never significantly higher in related than unrelated mother-child pairs. No persistent microchimeric T cell clones were detected, at a sensitivity of approximately 100 clones per million clonotypes. To look for features that set related mother-child pairs apart from unrelated individuals, the researchers ran deep NGS to compare the TCR beta repertoires of mothers and children. Mothers averaged roughly 36 +/- 4 years of age and children averaged around 10 +/- 4 years. After adapter ligation was performed with NEBNext reagents, the libraries were sequenced on an Illumina HiSeq 2000 with 100+100 nt paired-end reads. To prevent cross-contamination, the mother and child libraries were prepared a month apart and were sequenced in separate runs. For each donor, between roughly 450,000 and 2,300,000 distinct TCR beta clonotypes were identified. Naive TCR beta clonotypes were estimated from low-frequency clonotypes matched to each donor's FACS-determined naive share, without sorting.

The receptor comes from a girl aged 2 to 10 in good health. The material sequenced was blood.

The CDR3 protein: CASSLRGASLGGEQFF. The DNA is as follows: TGTGCCAGCAGTTTGAGGGGGGCGAGCCTTGGGGGTGAGCAGTTCTTC. Recombination linked TRBV12-3 or TRBV12-4 to TRBJ2-5; the D gene is possibly TRBD1 or TRBD2, with 6 bases matching each. The assigned J gene may be wrong: the sequence end matches TRBJ2-1 better. The cysteine opens and the phenylalanine closes a CDR3 of 16 amino acids. The sequence is cut down to CDR3 DNA, 48 bases in frame from base 1.